The 8 T cell receptor beta chains listed next were all sequenced from one sample in a study of blood T cell repertoires in COVID-19. The table came from immunoSEQ multiplex PCR; TCRdb's copy has only in-frame clones and leaves some out. Among under 300,000 clones listed, roughly 84% were seen once. The source material was peripheral blood. These receptors all come from a human donor with COVID-19, enrolled during active disease. The donor label of this sample is uncertain.

The V gene is TRBV27, the J gene TRBJ2-2, with 7 bases lining up with TRBD1. Germline CDR1 MNHEY, CDR2 SMNVEV (reference sequence). This CDR3 is 15 amino acids long. J gave up 7 bases and V 4 bases, and 9 bases lay outside the gene matches. The CDR3 is CASSWAGTEGGELFF. The CDR3 coding sequence is TGTGCCAGCAGTTGGGCAGGGACAGAGGGCGGGGAGCTGTTTTTT.

This clone occurred once. This chain connects TRBV27 to TRBJ2-3; D is unclear. CDR1 is MNHEY and CDR2 is SMNVEV in the germline V gene (reference sequence). V gave up 2 bases and J gave up 4 bases, with 7 bases separating them. This CDR3 contains 13 residues. Here the CDR3 DNA reads TGTGCCAGCAGTTTAGTAGAACCAGATACGCAGTATTTT. Amino acids: CASSLVEPDTQYF.

This sequence joins TRBV7-9 and TRBJ1-1, with 7 nucleotides matching TRBD1. Germline V lookup: CDR1 SEHNR, CDR2 FQNEAQ (reference sequence). The ends lost 5 bases at V and 0 bases at J; junction bases unmatched: 9. The CDR3 covers 16 residues. CDR3 region: CASSQPRDSLNTEAFF. DNA of the CDR3: TGTGCCAGCAGCCAGCCCCGGGACAGCCTGAACACTGAAGCTTTCTTT.

This chain connects TRBV15 to TRBJ1-2; D is uncertain. The CDR3 runs 13 residues. Germline CDR1 reads LNHNV; CDR2 reads YYDKDF (reference sequence). V dropped 5 bases and J dropped 8 bases, with 15 bases sitting between them. The CDR3 DNA sequence: TGTGCCACCAGCCCGGCGGTTCAACTCGGCTACACCTTC. As protein: CATSPAVQLGYTF.

V usage is TRBV5-4 and J usage is TRBJ2-1, with a possible D match to TRBD1 (8 bases). This CDR3 has 14 residues. The V end was cut by 3 bases, the J end by 9 bases, with 16 bases between. Germline assignment: CDR1 SGHNT and CDR2 YYREEE (reference sequence). The CDR3 spells CASSSRTGRGEQFF. CDR3 sequence (DNA): TGTGCCAGCAGCTCGAGGACAGGGAGGGGTGAGCAGTTCTTC.

Only a few counts were recorded for this clone. This sequence joins TRBV2 and TRBJ2-6, with D unclear. With 7 bases removed from V and 4 bases from J, the gap between germline ends came to 8 bases. The CDR3 is made up of 13 amino acids. The germline V gene encodes CDR1 SNHLY and CDR2 FYNNEI. The CDR3 nucleotides are TGTGCCAGCATGGCGGCAGGGGCCAACGTCCTGACTTTC. It is translated as CASMAAGANVLTF.

The V gene is TRBV7-9, the J gene TRBJ1-1; D remains ambiguous. From germline, CDR1 is SEHNR and CDR2 FQNEAQ (reference sequence). The CDR3 runs 16 residues. The V and J ends lost 5 bases and 4 bases respectively, with 20 bases between them. CDR3 residues: CASSPSAGYTVTEAFF. The CDR3 DNA reads TGTGCCAGCAGCCCCTCCGCAGGATATACGGTCACTGAAGCTTTCTTT. The full variable domain, in which reference TRBV7-9 and TRBJ1-1 provide the parts outside the CDR3, is DTGVSQNPRHKITKRGQNVTFRCDPISEHNRLYWYRQTLGQGPEFLTYFQNEAQLEKSRLLSDRFSAERPKGSFSTLEIQRTEQGDSAMYLCASSPSAGYTVTEAFFGQGTRLTVV.

V usage is TRBV4-1 and J usage is TRBJ1-5, with TRBD1 matching over 9 bases. This CDR3 spans 15 amino acids. V trimming: 0 bases; J trimming: 7 bases; junction bases outside the gene matches: 4. CDR1 is MGHRA, CDR2 YSYEKL, per germline. The CDR3 region is CASSQDTGGHQPQHF. The CDR3 nucleotides read TGCGCCAGCAGCCAAGATACAGGGGGCCACCAGCCCCAGCATTTT.